These 9 T cell receptor beta chains were all obtained from the same sample, sequenced in a study of blood T cell repertoires in COVID-19. Some clones are missing from TCRdb's copy, which holds only in-frame ones; the method was immunoSEQ multiplex PCR. The sample records some 190,000 clones, approximately 84% being singletons. The sample was peripheral blood. The source is a woman aged 65 to 85 with active or convalescent COVID-19.

This chain joins TRBV2 and TRBJ1-5; 9 bases match TRBD1. Germline V gene data show CDR1 as SNHLY and CDR2 as FYNNEI. CDR3 length equals 14 residues. Trimming at V came to 4 bases and at J to 5 bases, leaving 3 bases not matched to a gene. The CDR3 DNA follows: TGTGCCAGCAGTGTACAGGGGGCTGATCAGCCCCAGCATTTT. This gives the protein CASSVQGADQPQHF.

This clone appeared a few times. This chain links TRBV6-6 with TRBJ2-7; possible D gene TRBD2, 5 bases. This CDR3 is 13 amino acids long. Germline CDR1 reads MNHNY; CDR2 reads SVGAGI (reference sequence). Trimming removed 0 bases from V and 5 bases from J, with 8 bases in between. The CDR3 is CASSYSGRHEQYF. The DNA of the CDR3 is TGTGCCAGCAGTTACTCAGGGAGACACGAGCAGTACTTC.

The chain has TRBV7-2 and TRBJ1-2; 7 nucleotides align to TRBD1. Losses at the gene ends were 5 bases for V and 7 bases for J; bases not matched to a gene: 10. From germline, CDR1 is SGHTA and CDR2 FQGNSA. This CDR3 is built from 14 residues. The CDR3 nucleotides are TGTGCCAGCAGCCTAACAGGGGTTTTGGTTGGCTACACCTTC. Protein sequence: CASSLTGVLVGYTF. The full variable domain, completed using reference TRBV7-2 and TRBJ1-2, is GAGVSQSPSNKVTEKGKDVELRCDPISGHTALYWYRQSLGQGLEFLIYFQGNSAPDKSGLPSDRFSAERTGGSVSTLTIQRTQQEDSAVYLCASSLTGVLVGYTFGSGTRLTVV.

This sequence joins TRBV19 and TRBJ2-3, with TRBD2 as a possible D gene (5 bases). Per the germline V gene, CDR1 is LNHDA and CDR2 is SQIVND (reference sequence). The CDR3 contains 14 residues. V shed 5 bases and J shed 5 bases, with 14 bases lying between them. CDR3 DNA sequence: TGTGCCAGTAGTCAAGGTTGGGCGGGAGATACGCAGTATTTT. The encoded protein is CASSQGWAGDTQYF.

This sequence joins TRBV10-2 and TRBJ2-7; 13 bases match TRBD2. The CDR3 contains 15 residues. J lost 6 bases, V lost 5 bases, and 7 bases had no gene match. Germline V gene lookup returns CDR1 WSHSY and CDR2 SAAADI. CDR3 amino acids: CASSQWTSGSREQYF. In DNA form, the CDR3 reads TGCGCCAGCAGTCAATGGACTAGCGGGAGTCGCGAGCAGTACTTC.

The chain recombines TRBV23-1 with TRBJ1-1; D not resolved. TRBV23-1 is sorted into the ORF group, with uncertain function. V was cut by 4 bases and J by 3 bases, with 12 bases left in between. CDR3 length equals 14 residues. This CDR3 reads CASSPSEADTEAFF. The CDR3 nucleotides are TGCGCCAGCAGTCCCTCGGAGGCCGACACTGAAGCTTTCTTT.

The chain recombines TRBV4-1 with TRBJ1-5; tentative D call: TRBD1 (5 bases). The germline gives CDR1 MGHRA, CDR2 YSYEKL. This CDR3 comprises 14 residues. Between the trimmed V and J ends, which lost 6 bases and 2 bases, there was a span of 11 bases. CDR3 coding DNA: TGCGCCAGCAGTCCGGGGGGGGGCAATCAGCCCCAGCATTTT. It is translated as CASSPGGGNQPQHF.

V usage is TRBV5-3 and J usage is TRBJ1-5; possible D gene TRBD1, 6 bases. TRBV5-3 is classed as an ORF, of uncertain function. The CDR3 has 13 amino acids. The V and J ends lost 5 bases and 2 bases respectively, with 8 bases between them. The CDR3 region is CARRGGGNQPQHF. The CDR3 nucleotides read TGTGCCAGAAGAGGGGGTGGCAATCAGCCCCAGCATTTT.

V and J are TRBV29-1 and TRBJ1-1, with D possibly being TRBD1 (5 bases). This CDR3 region has 13 residues. The germline V gene encodes CDR1 SQVTM and CDR2 ANQGSEA. The V end was cut by 6 bases, the J end by 1 base, with 12 bases between. The CDR3 coding sequence is TGCAGCGTCTTTAACCAGGGGAACACTGAAGCTTTCTTT. It translates to CSVFNQGNTEAFF.